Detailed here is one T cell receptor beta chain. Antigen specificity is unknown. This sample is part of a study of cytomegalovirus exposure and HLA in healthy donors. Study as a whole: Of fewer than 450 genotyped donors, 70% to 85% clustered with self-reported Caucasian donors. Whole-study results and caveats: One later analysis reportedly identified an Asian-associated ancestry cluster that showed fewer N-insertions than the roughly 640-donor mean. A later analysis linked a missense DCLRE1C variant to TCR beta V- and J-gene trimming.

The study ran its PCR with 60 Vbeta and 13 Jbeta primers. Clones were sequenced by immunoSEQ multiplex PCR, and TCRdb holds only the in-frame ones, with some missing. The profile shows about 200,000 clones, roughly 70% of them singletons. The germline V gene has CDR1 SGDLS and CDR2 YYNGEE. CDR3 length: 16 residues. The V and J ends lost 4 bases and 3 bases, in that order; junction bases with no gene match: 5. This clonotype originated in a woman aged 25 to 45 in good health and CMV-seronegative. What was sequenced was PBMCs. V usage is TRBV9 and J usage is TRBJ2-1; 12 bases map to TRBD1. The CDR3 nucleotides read TGTGCCAGCAGCCCAGGGACAGGGGGCTTCTACAATGAGCAGTTCTTC. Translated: CASSPGTGGFYNEQFF.